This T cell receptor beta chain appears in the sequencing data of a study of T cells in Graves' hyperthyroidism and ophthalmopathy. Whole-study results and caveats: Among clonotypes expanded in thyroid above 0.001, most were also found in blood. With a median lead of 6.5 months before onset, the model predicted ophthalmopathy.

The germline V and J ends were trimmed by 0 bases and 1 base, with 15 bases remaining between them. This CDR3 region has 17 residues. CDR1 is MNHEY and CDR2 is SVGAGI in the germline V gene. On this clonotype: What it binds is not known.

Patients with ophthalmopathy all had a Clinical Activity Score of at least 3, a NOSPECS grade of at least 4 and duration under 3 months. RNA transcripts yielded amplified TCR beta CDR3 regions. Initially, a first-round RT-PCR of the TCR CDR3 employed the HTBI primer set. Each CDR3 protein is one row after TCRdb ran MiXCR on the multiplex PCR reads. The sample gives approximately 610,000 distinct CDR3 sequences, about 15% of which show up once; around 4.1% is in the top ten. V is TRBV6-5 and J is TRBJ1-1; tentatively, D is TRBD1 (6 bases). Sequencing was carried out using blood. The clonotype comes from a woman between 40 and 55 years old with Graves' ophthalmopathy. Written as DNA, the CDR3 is TGTGCCAGCAGTTACTCTTCGAGGGGGTATAAGAACACTGAAGCTTTCTTT. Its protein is CASSYSSRGYKNTEAFF.